This T cell receptor beta chain was sequenced for a study of blood T cell repertoires in COVID-19. As for the study in general: Sites in the United States, Italy and Spain provided acute and convalescent COVID-19 samples. In each case, the material was cDNA or gDNA derived from T cells, B-cell-depleted T cells, or PBMCs.

This clone was detected only once. Assay used: immunoSEQ multiplex PCR; TCRdb lists only in-frame clones, some missing. The sample holds 150,000 to 250,000 clones; roughly 79% are singletons and the top ten take 6.5% to 7%. CDR1 LGHNA and CDR2 YNFKEQ come from the germline V gene. The CDR3 has 15 residues. V lost 4 bases and J lost 8, with 15 bases in between. The chain combines TRBV4-2 with TRBJ1-6; D is unclear. The sample taken for sequencing was peripheral blood. The sequence derives from a human donor with acute or convalescent COVID-19. The donor label of this sample is uncertain. The CDR3 reads CASSPEGGLDSPLHF. The CDR3 DNA sequence: TGTGCCAGCAGCCCGGAGGGTGGACTAGATTCACCCCTCCACTTT.